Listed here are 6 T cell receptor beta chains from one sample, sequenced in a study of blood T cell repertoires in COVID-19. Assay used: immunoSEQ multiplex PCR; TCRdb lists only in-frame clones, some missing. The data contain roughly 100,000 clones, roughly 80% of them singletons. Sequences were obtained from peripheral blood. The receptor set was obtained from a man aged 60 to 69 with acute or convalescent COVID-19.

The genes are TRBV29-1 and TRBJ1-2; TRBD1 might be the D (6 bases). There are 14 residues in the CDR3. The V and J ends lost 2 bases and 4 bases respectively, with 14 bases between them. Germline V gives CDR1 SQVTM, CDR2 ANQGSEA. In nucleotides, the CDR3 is TGCAGCGTTGAAACGGACAGCCTGGGCTATGGCTACACCTTC. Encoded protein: CSVETDSLGYGYTF.

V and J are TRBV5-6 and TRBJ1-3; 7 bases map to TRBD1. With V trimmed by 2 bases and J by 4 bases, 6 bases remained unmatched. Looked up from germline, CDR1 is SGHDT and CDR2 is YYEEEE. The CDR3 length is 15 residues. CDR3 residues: CASSFSTGVGNTIYF. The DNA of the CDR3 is TGTGCCAGCAGCTTCTCCACAGGGGTCGGAAACACCATATATTTT.

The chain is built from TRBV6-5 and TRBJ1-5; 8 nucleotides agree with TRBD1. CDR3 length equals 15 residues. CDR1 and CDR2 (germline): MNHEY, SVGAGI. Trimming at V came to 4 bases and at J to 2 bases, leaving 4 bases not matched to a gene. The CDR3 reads CASSLQGVGNQPQHF. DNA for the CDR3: TGTGCCAGCAGTTTACAGGGGGTTGGCAATCAGCCCCAGCATTTT.

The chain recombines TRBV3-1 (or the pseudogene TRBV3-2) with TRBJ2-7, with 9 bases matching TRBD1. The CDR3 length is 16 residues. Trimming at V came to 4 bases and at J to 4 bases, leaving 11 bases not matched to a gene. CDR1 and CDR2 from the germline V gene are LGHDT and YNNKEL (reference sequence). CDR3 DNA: TGTGCCAGCAGCCGAGCGGGACAGGGAATAATATACGAGCAGTACTTC. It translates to CASSRAGQGIIYEQYF.

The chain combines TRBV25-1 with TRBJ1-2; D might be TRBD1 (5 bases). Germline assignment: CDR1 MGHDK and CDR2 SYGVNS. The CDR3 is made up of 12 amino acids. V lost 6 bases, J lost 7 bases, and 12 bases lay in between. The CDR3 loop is CASRGQGRGYTF. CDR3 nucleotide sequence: TGTGCCAGCAGAGGGCAGGGTCGTGGCTACACCTTC.

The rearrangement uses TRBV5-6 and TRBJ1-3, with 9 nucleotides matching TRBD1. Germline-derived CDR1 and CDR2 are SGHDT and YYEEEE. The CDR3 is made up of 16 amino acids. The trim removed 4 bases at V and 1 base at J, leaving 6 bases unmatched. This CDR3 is CASSVGQGRSGNTIYF. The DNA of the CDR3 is TGTGCCAGCAGCGTCGGACAGGGGAGGTCTGGAAACACCATATATTTT.